The clone carrying this T cell receptor (beta chain) was detected only a few times. No antigen is known for it. V lost 1 base and J lost 2, with 17 bases in between. From germline, CDR1 is MGHRA and CDR2 YSYEKL. The CDR3 extends over 17 amino acids. TCRdb passed the 5' RACE reads through MiXCR, listing each CDR3 protein once. The sample includes about 430,000 distinct CDR3 sequences, roughly 17% of them seen just once. This specimen belongs to a study of T-cell memory formation after mild COVID-19. Study-level findings and limits: Researchers could not confirm that second-wave clones peaking on day 37 targeted SARS-CoV-2.

The chain couples TRBV4-1 to TRBJ1-2, with D perhaps matching TRBD1 (6 bases). The sample was PBMCs or a T cell subset sorted from them (not recorded which). The sequence came from a man aged 18-30 years who had mild COVID-19 (a few samples of this study predate the infection). Cell type and time point are not known. In nucleotides, the CDR3 is TGCGCCAGCAGCCAAGTAGGGGGTACGGTGGCAAACTATGGCTACACCTTC. It specifies CASSQVGGTVANYGYTF.